The present T cell receptor (beta chain) was sequenced within a study of T-cell reconstitution after alpha-beta-depleted transplantation in children. General study results and limits: At one year after transplant, newly produced T cells mostly accounted for T-cell counts and diversity.

CDR3 length: 15 residues. Germline CDR1 MNHEY, CDR2 SVGAGI. Unique molecular identifiers were used in preparing the TCRbeta library. TCRdb itself ran the PCR reads through MiXCR, one entry per CDR3 protein. The data contain some 290,000 distinct CDR3 sequences, approximately 20% of them singletons. On this clonotype: Its antigen remains unknown. At one boundary the junction diverges from the germline segment, which might be a read error.

The chain links TRBV6-5 to TRBJ2-2, with TRBD2 identical over 8 bases. Here the sequenced sample was PBMCs, mostly from graft donor cells, taken 180 days after TCRalphabeta/CD19-depleted stem cell transplant. The receptor was derived from a male patient between 10 and 17 years old who had a stem cell transplant for acute lymphoblastic leukemia, so the T cells may come from the graft donor. The CDR3, as DNA: TGTGCCAGCTGTTACCGTGGACTAGCCCCCGGGGAGCTGTTTTTT. This codes for CASCYRGLAPGELFF.